This TCR beta chain was retrieved from a study of blood T cell repertoires in COVID-19. Study-level background: Italy, Spain and the United States were the sources of the convalescent and acute COVID-19 samples. PBMCs, B-cell-depleted T cells, or T cells provided the cDNA or gDNA that made up the material.

The data were produced by immunoSEQ multiplex PCR, yet TCRdb's version contains in-frame clones alone and is incomplete. The profile shows tens of thousands of clones, approximately 90% of them singletons. This clone was recorded once. Germline CDR1 is SGHTA and CDR2 is FQGNSA. Trimming stripped 3 bases from V and 4 bases from J, with 8 bases between. The length of the CDR3 is 13 residues. The chain recombines TRBV7-2 with TRBJ2-3; D unresolved. The specimen sequenced was peripheral blood. This TCR was sampled from a human donor in a cohort sampled during active COVID-19. The CDR3 is CASSFTRADTQYF. In DNA form, the CDR3 reads TGTGCCAGCAGCTTCACCCGGGCAGATACGCAGTATTTT.